The 6 T cell receptor beta chains given below trace back to one sample, sequenced in a study of monozygotic twins with inflammatory bowel disease. One entry per CDR3 protein, without DNA, is what TCRdb gives after re-calling the 5' RACE reads. The sample spans 170,000 or so distinct CDR3 sequences; the ten largest clones claim around 6.8%. The specimen sequenced was blood. The receptors were sampled from a human donor with ulcerative colitis or Crohn's disease, or a healthy co-twin of an affected twin (not recorded which).

V is TRBV30 and J is TRBJ2-3. This CDR3 contains 13 residues. The germline CDR1 and CDR2 sequences are GTSNPN and SVGIG (reference sequence). CDR3 amino acids: CAWSAANTDTQYF.

The rearrangement joins TRBV7-2 to TRBJ2-3. In germline, CDR1 is SGHTA, CDR2 FQGNSA. The CDR3 has 12 residues. CDR3 region: CASSQRRDTQYF. The whole variable domain, filled in from reference TRBV7-2 and TRBJ2-3, reads GAGVSQSPSNKVTEKGKDVELRCDPISGHTALYWYRQSLGQGLEFLIYFQGNSAPDKSGLPSDRFSAERTGGSVSTLTIQRTQQEDSAVYLCASSQRRDTQYFGPGTRLTVL.

The CDR3 is CASSQDRVVEKLFF. V usage is TRBV12-3 or TRBV12-4 and J usage is TRBJ1-4; no DNA is available, so the TRBD1 call from TCRdb remains unchecked. The CDR3 is made up of 14 amino acids.

The chain carries TRBV7-3 and TRBJ2-2; TCRdb picks TRBD1, but there is no DNA to check that call. The V gene's germline CDR1 is SGHTA and CDR2 FQGTGA. This CDR3 spans 16 amino acids. The CDR3 sequence: CASSLKPGQGSGELFF.

The chain joins TRBV11-2 to TRBJ1-5; TCRdb names TRBD1, which stays unverified in the absence of DNA. The germline V gene encodes CDR1 SGHAT and CDR2 FQNNGV. The CDR3 is 14 amino acids. This CDR3 reads CASSTDRVSQPQHF.

The V and J genes are TRBV28 and TRBJ2-2; TCRdb's D call, TRBD1, is unchecked because there is no DNA. The CDR3 is made up of 15 amino acids. In germline, CDR1 is MDHEN, CDR2 SYDVKM. This CDR3 reads CASSLRGTWTGELFF. Using reference TRBV28 and TRBJ2-2 for the parts outside the CDR3, the full variable domain is DVKVTQSSRYLVKRTGEKVFLECVQDMDHENMFWYRQDPGLGLRLIYFSYDVKMKEKGDIPEGYSVSREKKERFSLILESASTNQTSMYLCASSLRGTWTGELFFGEGSRLTVL.